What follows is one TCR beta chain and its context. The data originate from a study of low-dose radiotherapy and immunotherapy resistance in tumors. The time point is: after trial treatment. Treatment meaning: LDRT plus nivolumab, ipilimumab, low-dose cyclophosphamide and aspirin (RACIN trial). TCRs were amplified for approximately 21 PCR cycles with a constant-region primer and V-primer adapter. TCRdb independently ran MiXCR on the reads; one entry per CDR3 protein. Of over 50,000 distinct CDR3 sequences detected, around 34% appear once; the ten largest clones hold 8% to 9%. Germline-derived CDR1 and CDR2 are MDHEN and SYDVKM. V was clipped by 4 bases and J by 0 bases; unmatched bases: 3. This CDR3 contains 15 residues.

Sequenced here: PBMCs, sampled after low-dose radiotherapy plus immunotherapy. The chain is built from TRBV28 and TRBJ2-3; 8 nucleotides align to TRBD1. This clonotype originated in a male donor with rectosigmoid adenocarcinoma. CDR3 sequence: CASSSTGGSTDTQYF. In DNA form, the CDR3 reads TGTGCCAGCAGTTCCACAGGGGGTAGCACAGATACGCAGTATTTT.